This T cell receptor (beta chain) is drawn from a study of cytomegalovirus exposure and HLA in healthy donors. About the study: Clustering assigned approximately 78% of the roughly 400 genotyped donors to the Caucasian-associated ancestry cluster.

Comments on this clone: Its antigen is still unknown.

13 Jbeta primers and 60 Vbeta primers were used for the PCR. Clones were sequenced by immunoSEQ multiplex PCR, and TCRdb holds only the in-frame ones, with some missing. The sample holds about 130,000 clones, around 80% seen once. This CDR3 comprises 12 residues. Germline loops: CDR1 SGDLS, CDR2 YYNGEE. V lost 7 bases and J lost 0, with 2 bases in between. Whole-study results and caveats: A previous analysis found most TCR beta V segments productive roughly 90% or roughly 30% of the time. Excluded: some indistinguishable V segments such as TRBV6-2 and TRBV6-3. Accurate HLA-A and HLA-B prediction from TCR beta sequences was reported for most subjects.

The source of this sequence is a woman in her forties in good health and CMV-seronegative. This sequence joins TRBV9 and TRBJ2-6; no definite D call. Sequences were obtained from PBMCs. CDR3: CASYSGANVLTF. CDR3 sequence (DNA): TGTGCCAGCTACTCTGGGGCCAACGTCCTGACTTTC.